These 10 T cell receptor beta chains originate from one sample sequenced in a study of human T cells and chemical hapten exposure. TCRdb analysed the RACE reads with MiXCR anew, one entry per CDR3 protein. The sample consists of about 260,000 distinct CDR3 sequences, 7% to 10% of them appearing once. Time point specified: pre-sensitization, week 0. As for treatment: therapeutic diphenylcyclopropenone sensitization with weekly scalp DPC. The source was whole blood, collected in connection with sensitization to the hapten diphenylcyclopropenone (DPC). The origin of the receptors is a woman aged 40-49 years with alopecia areata. Some clones in this sample may be carry-over from other donors' samples.

V and J are TRBV5-1 and TRBJ2-5; unclear D gene. The length of the CDR3 is 13 residues. Trimming took off 4 bases at V and 2 bases at J, with 9 bases between the two ends. Germline CDR1 reads SGHRS; CDR2 reads YFSETQ. Written as DNA, the CDR3 is TGCGCCAGCAGCATACAGATTCAAGAGACCCAGTACTTC. Translation: CASSIQIQETQYF.

This clonotype was seen a handful of times. The chain couples TRBV20-1 to TRBJ2-7, with D uncertain. Trimming removed 4 bases at V and 4 bases at J, with 8 bases between. Germline values: CDR1 DFQATT, CDR2 SNEGSKA (reference sequence). The CDR3 extends over 11 amino acids. CDR3 residues: CSANSDYEQYF. The CDR3 DNA is TGCAGTGCTAACAGCGATTACGAGCAGTACTTC.

V usage is TRBV27 and J usage is TRBJ1-3, with 7 positions matching TRBD1. From germline, CDR1 is MNHEY and CDR2 SMNVEV (reference sequence). There are 18 residues in the CDR3. V shed 6 bases, J shed 0 bases, and the junction held 14 bases outside the gene matches. For the CDR3, the DNA is TGTGCCAGCAGCTGGGGCTACCGCGACAGGGCCTCTGGAAACACCATATATTTT. Translating it yields CASSWGYRDRASGNTIYF.

This clonotype appeared a few times. This chain connects TRBV7-2 to TRBJ1-2, with D unresolved. Germline CDR1 reads SGHTA; CDR2 reads FQGNSA. The CDR3 runs 14 residues. The V gene lost 4 bases and the J gene lost 3 bases, with 12 bases spanning the gap. DNA of the CDR3: TGTGCCAGCAGCTCCCACGGGGTCTACTATGGCTACACCTTC. Translation gives CASSSHGVYYGYTF.

This clonotype was picked up many times. The V call is TRBV5-6, the J call TRBJ1-5, with D possibly matching TRBD1 (5 bases). Trimming stripped 4 bases from V and 7 bases from J, with 12 bases between. The CDR3 length is 13 residues. Germline assignment: CDR1 SGHDT and CDR2 YYEEEE. In DNA form, the CDR3 reads TGTGCCAGCAGCCGGGGGGGATGGCAGCCCCAGCATTTT. Translating it yields CASSRGGWQPQHF.

The V gene is TRBV20-1, the J gene TRBJ2-5; the match to TRBD2 covers 7 bases. From germline, CDR1 is DFQATT and CDR2 SNEGSKA (reference sequence). The CDR3 extends over 15 amino acids. V gave up 3 bases and J gave up 1 base; unmatched junction bases: 8. CDR3 in DNA: TGCAGTGCTAGGTCACTAGCGCCCCTCCAAGAGACCCAGTACTTC. Its translation: CSARSLAPLQETQYF.

This clonotype was seen repeatedly, ten times or more. The V and J genes are TRBV11-1 and TRBJ2-1, with a tentative D call TRBD1 (5 bases). Trimming stripped 2 bases from V and 5 bases from J, with 10 bases between. In germline, CDR1 is SGHAT, CDR2 FQDESV (reference sequence). This CDR3 spans 14 amino acids. This CDR3 is CASSLQTANNEQFF. DNA of the CDR3: TGTGCCAGCAGCTTACAGACAGCTAACAATGAGCAGTTCTTC. Filled out from reference TRBV11-1 and TRBJ2-1, the complete variable domain reads EAEVAQSPRYKITEKSQAVAFWCDPISGHATLYWYRQILGQGPELLVQFQDESVVDDSQLPKDRFSAERLKGVDSTLKIQPAELGDSAMYLCASSLQTANNEQFFGPGTRLTVL.

This clonotype came up many times. V and J are TRBV29-1 and TRBJ1-3, with 9 bases fitting TRBD1. This CDR3 is 14 amino acids long. V lost 3 bases and J lost 4; bases outside the gene matches: 4. The germline gives CDR1 SQVTM, CDR2 ANQGSEA. The CDR3 reads CSVDTGQGGNTIYF. In DNA form, the CDR3 reads TGCAGCGTTGATACCGGACAGGGGGGAAACACCATATATTTT.

This clonotype was detected a few times. The J gene is TRBJ1-4, the V gene TRBV20-1; D not certain. The CDR3 consists of 10 residues. Germline lookup yields CDR1 DFQATT and CDR2 SNEGSKA (reference sequence). V lost 6 bases and J lost 6, with 5 bases in between. CDR3 amino acids: CSASYEKLFF. In DNA form, the CDR3 reads TGCAGTGCAAGTTATGAAAAACTGTTTTTT.

This sequence joins TRBV4-3 and TRBJ1-6; 8 bases are shared with TRBD1. J lost 9 bases, V lost 4 bases, and 5 bases had no gene match. The germline gives CDR1 LGHNA, CDR2 YSLEER. This CDR3 spans 14 amino acids. CDR3 loop: CASSRTGRSSPLHF. In nucleotides, the CDR3 is TGCGCCAGCAGCCGGACAGGGAGGAGTTCACCCCTCCACTTT.